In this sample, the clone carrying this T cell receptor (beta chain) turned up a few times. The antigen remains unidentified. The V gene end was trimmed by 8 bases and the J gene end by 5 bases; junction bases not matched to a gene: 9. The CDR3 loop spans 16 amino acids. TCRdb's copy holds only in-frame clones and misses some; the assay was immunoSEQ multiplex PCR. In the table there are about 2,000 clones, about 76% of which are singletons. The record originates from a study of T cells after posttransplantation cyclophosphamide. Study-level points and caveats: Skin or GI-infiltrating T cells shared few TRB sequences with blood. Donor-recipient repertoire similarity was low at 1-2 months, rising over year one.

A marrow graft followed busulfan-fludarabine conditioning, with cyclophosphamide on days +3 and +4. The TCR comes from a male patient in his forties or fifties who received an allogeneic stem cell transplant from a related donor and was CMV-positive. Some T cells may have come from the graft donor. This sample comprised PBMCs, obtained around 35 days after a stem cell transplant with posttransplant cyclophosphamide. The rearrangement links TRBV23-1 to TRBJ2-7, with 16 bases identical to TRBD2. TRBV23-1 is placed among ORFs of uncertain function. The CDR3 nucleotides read TGCGCCAGCGGCTCCGGGACTAGCGGGAGGGCCCACGAGCAGTACTTC. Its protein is CASGSGTSGRAHEQYF.